The 5 T cell receptor beta chains below were found in one sample sequenced in a study of T cell responses to AZD1222 COVID-19 vaccine. Generated by immunoSEQ multiplex PCR, the TCRdb table keeps only in-frame clones and is missing some. The sample yields about 59,000 clones, 75% to 85% seen once. Material: peripheral blood, obtained on day 0 of AZD1222 vaccination. These receptor sequences come from an adult in good health.

The rearrangement uses TRBV2 and TRBJ1-5; D is unclear. Germline lookup yields CDR1 SNHLY and CDR2 FYNNEI. V gave up 1 base and J gave up 2 bases, with 9 bases separating them. This CDR3 spans 15 amino acids. CDR3 in DNA: TGTGCCAGCAGTGAAGAAAGGACGGGCAATCAGCCCCAGCATTTT. The encoded protein is CASSEERTGNQPQHF.

The chain couples TRBV5-5 to TRBJ1-2, with TRBD1 matching 8 bases. V gave up 0 bases and J gave up 5 bases; unmatched junction bases: 6. The CDR3 is 15 residues long. Germline V lookup: CDR1 SGHKS, CDR2 YYEKEE (reference sequence). The CDR3: CASSLDPGGGYGYTF. The DNA of the CDR3 is TGTGCCAGCAGCTTGGATCCAGGGGGCGGATATGGCTACACCTTC.

This chain uses TRBV27 with TRBJ2-7; D not certain. From germline, CDR1 is MNHEY and CDR2 SMNVEV (reference sequence). Trimming removed 6 bases from V and 9 bases from J, with 12 bases in between. This CDR3 has 11 residues. CDR3 DNA sequence: TGTGCCAGCAGGGGCCAAGGTACGCAGTACGTC. It yields the protein CASRGQGTQYV.

The chain uses TRBV12-3 or TRBV12-4 and TRBJ1-2; D gene ambiguous. V lost 6 bases and J lost 3, with 8 bases in between. The CDR3 is 12 amino acids. CDR3 DNA: TGTGCCAGCAGGATGACGGACTATGGCTACACCTTC. Amino acid sequence: CASRMTDYGYTF.

The gene calls are TRBV19 and TRBJ1-5; weak D call: TRBD1 (5 bases). Trimming stripped 7 bases from V and 1 base from J, with 17 bases between. The CDR3 covers 16 residues. The germline CDR1 and CDR2 sequences are LNHDA and SQIVND (reference sequence). The CDR3, as DNA: TGTGCCAGTACCCCTTCGCGGGGGGAGAGCAATCAGCCCCAGCATTTT. This encodes CASTPSRGESNQPQHF.